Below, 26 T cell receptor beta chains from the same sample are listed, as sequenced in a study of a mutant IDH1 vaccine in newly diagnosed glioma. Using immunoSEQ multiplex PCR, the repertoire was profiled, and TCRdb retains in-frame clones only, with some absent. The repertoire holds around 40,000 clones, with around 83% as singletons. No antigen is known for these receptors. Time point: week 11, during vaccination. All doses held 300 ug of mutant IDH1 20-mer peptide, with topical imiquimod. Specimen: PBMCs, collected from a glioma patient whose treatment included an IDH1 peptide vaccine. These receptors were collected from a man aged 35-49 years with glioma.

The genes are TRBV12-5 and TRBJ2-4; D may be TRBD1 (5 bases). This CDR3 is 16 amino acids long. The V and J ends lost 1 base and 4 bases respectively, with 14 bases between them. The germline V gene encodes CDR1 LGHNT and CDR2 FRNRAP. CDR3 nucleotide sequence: TGTGCTAGTGGTTTGGAGCGTTGGGGCGGAAAAAACATTCAGTACTTC. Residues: CASGLERWGGKNIQYF.

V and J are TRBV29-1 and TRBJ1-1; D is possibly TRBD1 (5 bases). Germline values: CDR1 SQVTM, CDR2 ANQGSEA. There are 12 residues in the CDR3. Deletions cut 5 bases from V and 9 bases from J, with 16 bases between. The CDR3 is CSVSRETEKAFF. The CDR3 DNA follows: TGCAGCGTTTCCCGAGAGACAGAAAAAGCTTTCTTT.

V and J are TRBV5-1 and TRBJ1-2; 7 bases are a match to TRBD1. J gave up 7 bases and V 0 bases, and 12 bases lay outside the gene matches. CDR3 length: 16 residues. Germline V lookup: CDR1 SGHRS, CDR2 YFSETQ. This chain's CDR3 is CASSLVPGTVTTGYTF. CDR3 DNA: TGCGCCAGCAGCTTGGTCCCTGGGACAGTCACAACTGGCTACACCTTC.

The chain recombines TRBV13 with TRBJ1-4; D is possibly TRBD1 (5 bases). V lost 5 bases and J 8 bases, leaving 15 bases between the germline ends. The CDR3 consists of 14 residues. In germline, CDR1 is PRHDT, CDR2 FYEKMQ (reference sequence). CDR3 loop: CASSRGRPSEKLFF. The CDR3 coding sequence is TGTGCCAGCAGCCGGGGACGGCCATCCGAAAAACTGTTTTTT.

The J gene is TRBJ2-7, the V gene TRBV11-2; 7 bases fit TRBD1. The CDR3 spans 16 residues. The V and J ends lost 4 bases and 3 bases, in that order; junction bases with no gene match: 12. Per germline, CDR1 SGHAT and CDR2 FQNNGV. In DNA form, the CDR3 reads TGTGCCAGCAGCTCACCTACCGGGACAGTGAACTACGAGCAGTACTTC. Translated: CASSSPTGTVNYEQYF.

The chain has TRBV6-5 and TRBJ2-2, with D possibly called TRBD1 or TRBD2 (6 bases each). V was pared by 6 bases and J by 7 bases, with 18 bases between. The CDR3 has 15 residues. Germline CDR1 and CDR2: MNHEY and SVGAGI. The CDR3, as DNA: TGTGCCAGCAGCTTACTAGGGGGACTTGACGGGGAGCTGTTTTTT. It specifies CASSLLGGLDGELFF.

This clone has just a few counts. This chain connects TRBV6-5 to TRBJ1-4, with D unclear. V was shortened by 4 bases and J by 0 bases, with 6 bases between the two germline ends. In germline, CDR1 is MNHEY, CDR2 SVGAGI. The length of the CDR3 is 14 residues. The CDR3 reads CASSWAATNEKLFF. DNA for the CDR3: TGTGCCAGCAGTTGGGCTGCAACTAATGAAAAACTGTTTTTT.

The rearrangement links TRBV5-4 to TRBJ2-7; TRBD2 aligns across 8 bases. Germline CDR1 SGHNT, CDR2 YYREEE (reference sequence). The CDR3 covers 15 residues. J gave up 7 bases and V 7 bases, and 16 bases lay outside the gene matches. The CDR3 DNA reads TGTGCCAGCTCGAAGGGGGGTAGCGGGACACGAGAGCAGTACTTC. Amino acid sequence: CASSKGGSGTREQYF.

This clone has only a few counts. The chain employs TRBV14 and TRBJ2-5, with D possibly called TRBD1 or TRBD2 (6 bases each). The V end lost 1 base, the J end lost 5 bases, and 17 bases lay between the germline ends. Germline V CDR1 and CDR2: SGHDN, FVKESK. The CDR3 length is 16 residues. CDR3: CASSQVVRGGWETQYF. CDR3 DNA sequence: TGTGCCAGCAGCCAAGTCGTCAGGGGAGGTTGGGAGACCCAGTACTTC.

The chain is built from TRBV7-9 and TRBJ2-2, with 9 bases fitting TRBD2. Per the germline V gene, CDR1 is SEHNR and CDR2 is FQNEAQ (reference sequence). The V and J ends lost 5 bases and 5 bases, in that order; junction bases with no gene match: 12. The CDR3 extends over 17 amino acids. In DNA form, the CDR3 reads TGTGCCAGCAGCCCCACGACGGCGGGAGGGCCAACCGGGGAGCTGTTTTTT. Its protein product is CASSPTTAGGPTGELFF. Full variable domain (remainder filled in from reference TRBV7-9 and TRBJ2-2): DTGVSQNPRHKITKRGQNVTFRCDPISEHNRLYWYRQTLGQGPEFLTYFQNEAQLEKSRLLSDRFSAERPKGSFSTLEIQRTEQGDSAMYLCASSPTTAGGPTGELFFGEGSRLTVL.

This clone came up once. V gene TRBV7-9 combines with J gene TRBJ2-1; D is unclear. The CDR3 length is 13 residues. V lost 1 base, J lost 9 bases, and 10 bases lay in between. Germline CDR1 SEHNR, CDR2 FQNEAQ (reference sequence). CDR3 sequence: CASSLVLGAEQFF. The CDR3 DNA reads TGTGCCAGCAGCTTAGTTTTGGGCGCTGAGCAGTTCTTC.

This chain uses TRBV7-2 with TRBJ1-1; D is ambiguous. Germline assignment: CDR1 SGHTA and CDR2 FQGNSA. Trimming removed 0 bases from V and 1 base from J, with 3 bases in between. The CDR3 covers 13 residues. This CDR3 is CASSLAENTEAFF. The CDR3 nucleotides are TGTGCCAGCAGCTTAGCAGAGAACACTGAAGCTTTCTTT.

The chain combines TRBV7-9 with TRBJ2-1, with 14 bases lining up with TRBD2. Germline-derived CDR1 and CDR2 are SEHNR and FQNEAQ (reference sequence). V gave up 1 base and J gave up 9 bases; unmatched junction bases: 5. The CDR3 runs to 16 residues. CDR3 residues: CASSLGGTSGSIEQFF. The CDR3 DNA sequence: TGTGCCAGCAGCTTAGGGGGGACTAGCGGGAGCATTGAGCAGTTCTTC.

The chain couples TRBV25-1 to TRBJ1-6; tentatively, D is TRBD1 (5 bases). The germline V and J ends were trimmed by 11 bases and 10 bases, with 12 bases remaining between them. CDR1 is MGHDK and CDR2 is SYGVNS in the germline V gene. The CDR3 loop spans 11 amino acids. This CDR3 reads CASGSGSPLHF. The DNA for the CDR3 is TGTGCCTCAGGGTCTGGATCACCCCTCCACTTT.

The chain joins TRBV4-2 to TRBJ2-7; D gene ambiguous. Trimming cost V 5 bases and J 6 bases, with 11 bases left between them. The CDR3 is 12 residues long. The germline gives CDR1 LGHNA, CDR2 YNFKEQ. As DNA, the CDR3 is TGTGCCAGCAGCGGCCCTCCGGGCGAGCAGTACTTC. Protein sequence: CASSGPPGEQYF.

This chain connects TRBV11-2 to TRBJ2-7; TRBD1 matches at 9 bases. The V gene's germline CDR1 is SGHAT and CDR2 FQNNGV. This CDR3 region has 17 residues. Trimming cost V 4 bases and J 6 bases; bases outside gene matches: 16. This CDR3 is CASSSLRSGTGPIEQYF. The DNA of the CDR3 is TGTGCCAGCAGCTCCCTCCGGTCCGGGACAGGGCCGATCGAGCAGTACTTC. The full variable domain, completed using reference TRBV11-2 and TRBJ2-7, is EAGVAQSPRYKIIEKRQSVAFWCNPISGHATLYWYQQILGQGPKLLIQFQNNGVVDDSQLPKDRFSAERLKGVDSTLKIQPAKLEDSAVYLCASSSLRSGTGPIEQYFGPGTRLTVT.

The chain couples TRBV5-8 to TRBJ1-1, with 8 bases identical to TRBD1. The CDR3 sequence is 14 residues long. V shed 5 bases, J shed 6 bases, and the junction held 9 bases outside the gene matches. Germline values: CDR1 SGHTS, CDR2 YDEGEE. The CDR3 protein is CASSNDRGRPEAFF. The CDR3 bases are TGTGCCAGCAGTAACGACAGGGGCAGACCTGAAGCTTTCTTT. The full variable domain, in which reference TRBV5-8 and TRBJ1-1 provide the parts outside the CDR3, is EAGVTQSPTHLIKTRGQQATLRCSPISGHTSVYWYQQALGLGLQFLLWYDEGEERNRGNFPPRFSGRQFPNYSSELNVNALELEDSALYLCASSNDRGRPEAFFGQGTRLTVV.

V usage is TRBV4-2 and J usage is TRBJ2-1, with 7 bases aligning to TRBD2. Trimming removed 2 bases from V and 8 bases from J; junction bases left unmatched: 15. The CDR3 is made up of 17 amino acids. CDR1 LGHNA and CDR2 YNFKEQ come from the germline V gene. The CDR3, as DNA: TGTGCCAGCAGCCAAAAGGCCCAGACTAGCCCCCGCCATGAGCAGTTCTTC. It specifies CASSQKAQTSPRHEQFF.

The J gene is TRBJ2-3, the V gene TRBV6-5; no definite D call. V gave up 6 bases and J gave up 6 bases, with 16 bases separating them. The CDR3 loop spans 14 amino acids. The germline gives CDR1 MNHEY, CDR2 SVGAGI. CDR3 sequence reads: CASSPLFGADTQYF. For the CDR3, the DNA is TGTGCCAGCAGCCCACTTTTCGGTGCGGATACGCAGTATTTT.

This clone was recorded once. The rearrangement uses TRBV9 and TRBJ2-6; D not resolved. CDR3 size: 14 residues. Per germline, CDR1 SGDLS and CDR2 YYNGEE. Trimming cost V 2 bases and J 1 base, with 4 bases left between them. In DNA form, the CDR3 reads TGTGCCAGCAGCGTGGTATCTGGGGCCAACGTCCTGACTTTC. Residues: CASSVVSGANVLTF.

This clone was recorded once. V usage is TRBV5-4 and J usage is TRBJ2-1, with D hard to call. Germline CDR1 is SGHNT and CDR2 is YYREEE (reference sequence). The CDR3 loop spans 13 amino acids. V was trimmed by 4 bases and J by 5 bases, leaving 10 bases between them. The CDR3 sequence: CASSPPINNEQFF. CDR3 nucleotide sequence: TGTGCCAGCAGCCCCCCCATTAACAATGAGCAGTTCTTC. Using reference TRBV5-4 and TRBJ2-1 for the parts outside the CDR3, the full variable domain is ETGVTQSPTHLIKTRGQQVTLRCSSQSGHNTVSWYQQALGQGPQFIFQYYREEENGRGNFPPRFSGLQFPNYSSELNVNALELDDSALYLCASSPPINNEQFFGPGTRLTVL.

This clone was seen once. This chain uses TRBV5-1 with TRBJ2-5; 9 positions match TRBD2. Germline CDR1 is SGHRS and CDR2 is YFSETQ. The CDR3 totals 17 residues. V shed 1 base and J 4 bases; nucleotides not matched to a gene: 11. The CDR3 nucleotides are TGCGCCAGCAGCTTGTCTGGGTTAGCGGGAGTCGGAGAGACCCAGTACTTC. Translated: CASSLSGLAGVGETQYF.

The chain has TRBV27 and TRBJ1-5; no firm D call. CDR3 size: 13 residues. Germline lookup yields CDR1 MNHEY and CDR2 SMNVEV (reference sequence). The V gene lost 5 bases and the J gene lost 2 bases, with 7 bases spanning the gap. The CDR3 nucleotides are TGTGCCAGCAGTCCGCGGGGCAATCAGCCCCAGCATTTT. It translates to CASSPRGNQPQHF.

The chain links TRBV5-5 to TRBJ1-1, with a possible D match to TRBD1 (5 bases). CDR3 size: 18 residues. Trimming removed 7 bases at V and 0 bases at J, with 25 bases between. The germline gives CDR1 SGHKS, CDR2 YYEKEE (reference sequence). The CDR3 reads CASGLSSGRGIMNTEAFF. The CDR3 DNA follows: TGTGCCAGCGGCCTATCCTCGGGACGAGGGATCATGAACACTGAAGCTTTCTTT.

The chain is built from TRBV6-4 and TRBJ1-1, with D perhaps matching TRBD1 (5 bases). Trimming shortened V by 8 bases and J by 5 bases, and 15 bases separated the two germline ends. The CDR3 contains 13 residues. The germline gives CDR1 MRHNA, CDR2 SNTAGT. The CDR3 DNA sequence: TGTGCCAGCCGGGGACGGGAGGGAACTGAAGCTTTCTTT. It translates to CASRGREGTEAFF.

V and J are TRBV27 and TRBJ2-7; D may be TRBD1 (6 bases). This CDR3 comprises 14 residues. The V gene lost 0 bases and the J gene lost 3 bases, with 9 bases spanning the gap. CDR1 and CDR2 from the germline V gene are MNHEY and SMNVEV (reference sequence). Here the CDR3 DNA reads TGTGCCAGCAGTTTATCGGGACACGACTACGAGCAGTACTTC. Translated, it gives CASSLSGHDYEQYF.